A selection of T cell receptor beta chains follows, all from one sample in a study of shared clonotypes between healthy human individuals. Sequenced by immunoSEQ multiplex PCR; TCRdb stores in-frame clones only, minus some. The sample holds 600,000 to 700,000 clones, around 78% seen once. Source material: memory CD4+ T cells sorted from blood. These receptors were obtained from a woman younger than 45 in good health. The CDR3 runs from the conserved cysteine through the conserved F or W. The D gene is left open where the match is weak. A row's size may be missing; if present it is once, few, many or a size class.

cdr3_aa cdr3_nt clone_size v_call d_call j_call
CASSQVSSYEQYF TGCGCCAGCAGCCAAGTCAGCTCCTACGAGCAGTACTTC . TRBV4-1 . TRBJ2-7
CASSLSASARTDTQYF TGTGCCAGCAGCTTATCGGCTAGCGCGCGCACAGATACGCAGTATTTT . TRBV5-6 . TRBJ2-3
CASKWGAFNTEAFF TGCGCCAGCAAATGGGGCGCGTTCAACACTGAAGCTTTCTTT . TRBV5-1 . TRBJ1-1
CASSYSSRGSEAFF TGTGCCAGCAGTTACTCGAGTAGGGGTTCTGAAGCTTTCTTT once TRBV6-5 . TRBJ1-1
CASSFRQGAHEQYF TGTGCCAGCAGCTTCAGACAGGGGGCCCACGAGCAGTACTTC few TRBV5-5 TRBD1 TRBJ2-7
CASSLESSIDRIRNYGCTF TGTGCCAGTAGTCTCGAAAGTAGTATAGATCGTATACGAAATTATGGCTGCACCTTC . TRBV19 . TRBJ1-2
CASSSGQLSGKVNEQFF TGTGCCAGCAGCTCGGGACAGCTTAGCGGGAAGGTCAATGAGCAGTTCTTC . TRBV7-8 . TRBJ2-1
CASRKKANYGYTF TGTGCCAGTAGAAAAAAAGCTAACTATGGCTACACCTTC . TRBV19 . TRBJ1-2
CASSGGAPTEAFF TGTGCCAGCAGCGGAGGGGCGCCCACTGAAGCTTTCTTT . TRBV27 . TRBJ1-1
CASSLPAGTGFPYEQYF TGCGCCAGCAGCCTCCCTGCTGGGACAGGTTTTCCCTACGAGCAGTACTTC . TRBV5-1 TRBD1 TRBJ2-7
CASSETRLNTGELFF TGTGCCAGCAGTGAAACTAGGCTAAACACCGGGGAGCTGTTTTTT . TRBV2 . TRBJ2-2
CASSSWGFRQETQYF TGTGCCAGCAGCTCTTGGGGATTTAGGCAAGAGACCCAGTACTTC . TRBV7-9 . TRBJ2-5
CASSFSYSGTGYTF TGTGCCAGCAGTTTTTCCTACAGCGGAACCGGCTACACCTTC . TRBV28 . TRBJ1-2
CASSLGRGQAGGTSYEQYF TGTGCCAGCAGTTTGGGCCGGGGGCAAGCGGGAGGGACCTCCTACGAGCAGTACTTC . TRBV27 TRBD2 TRBJ2-7